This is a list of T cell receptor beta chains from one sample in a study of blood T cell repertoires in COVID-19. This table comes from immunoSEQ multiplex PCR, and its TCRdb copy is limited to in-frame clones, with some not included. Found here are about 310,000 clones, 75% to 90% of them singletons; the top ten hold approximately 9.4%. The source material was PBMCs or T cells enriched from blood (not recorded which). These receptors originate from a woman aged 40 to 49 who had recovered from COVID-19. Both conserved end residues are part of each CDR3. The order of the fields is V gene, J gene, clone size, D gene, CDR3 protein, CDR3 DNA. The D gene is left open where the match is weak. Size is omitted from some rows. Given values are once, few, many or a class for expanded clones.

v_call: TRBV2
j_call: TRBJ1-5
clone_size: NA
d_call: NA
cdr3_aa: CASNWGRAGEPQHF
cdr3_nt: TGTGCCAGCAACTGGGGCAGGGCAGGGGAGCCCCAGCATTTT

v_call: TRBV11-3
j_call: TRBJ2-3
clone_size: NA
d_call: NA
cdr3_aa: CASSIVGTDTQYF
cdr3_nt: TGTGCCAGCAGCATCGTCGGCACAGATACGCAGTATTTT

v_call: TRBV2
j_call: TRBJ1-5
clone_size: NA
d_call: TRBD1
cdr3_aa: CASSPDRALNQPQHF
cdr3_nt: TGTGCCAGCAGTCCGGACAGGGCTCTCAATCAGCCCCAGCATTTT

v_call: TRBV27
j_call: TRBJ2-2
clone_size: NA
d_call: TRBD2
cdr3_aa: CASSLGGGASGELFF
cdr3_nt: TGTGCCAGCAGTTTAGGCGGGGGGGCCTCCGGGGAGCTGTTTTTT

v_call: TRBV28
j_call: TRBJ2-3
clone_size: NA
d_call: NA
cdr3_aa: CASSPTSGHYTQYF
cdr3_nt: TGTGCCAGCAGCCCCACCTCAGGACATTATACGCAGTATTTT

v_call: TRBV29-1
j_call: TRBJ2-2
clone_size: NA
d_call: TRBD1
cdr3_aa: CSVSRDRGATGELFF
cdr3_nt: TGCAGCGTGTCCCGGGACAGGGGAGCCACCGGGGAGCTGTTTTTT

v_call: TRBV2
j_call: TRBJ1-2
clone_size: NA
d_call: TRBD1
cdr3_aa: CASSGTGGGNGYTF
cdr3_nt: TGTGCCAGCAGTGGGACAGGGGGCGGAAATGGCTACACCTTC

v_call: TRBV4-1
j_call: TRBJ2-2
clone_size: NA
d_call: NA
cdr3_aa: CASSQGANTGELFF
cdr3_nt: TGCGCCAGCAGCCAAGGAGCGAACACCGGGGAGCTGTTTTTT

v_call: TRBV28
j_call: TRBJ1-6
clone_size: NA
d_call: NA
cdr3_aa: CASRESSYNSPLHF
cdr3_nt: TGTGCCAGCAGAGAGAGCTCCTATAATTCACCCCTCCACTTT

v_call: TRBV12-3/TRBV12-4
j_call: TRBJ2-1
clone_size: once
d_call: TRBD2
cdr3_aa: CASSFGGGYEQFF
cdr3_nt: TGTGCCAGCAGTTTCGGGGGGGGCTATGAGCAGTTCTTC